The T cell receptor beta chain under discussion was sequenced for a study of T cell responses to AZD1222 COVID-19 vaccine. Sequencing used immunoSEQ multiplex PCR; TCRdb keeps in-frame clones, though not all of them. Here the sample spans approximately 100,000 clones, 90% being singletons. This CDR3 spans 13 amino acids. Germline CDR1 reads SQVTM; CDR2 reads ANQGSEA. V was pared by 4 bases and J by 5 bases, with 6 bases of the junction left unmatched. To note about this clone: Its antigen is undetermined.

Regarding the study as a whole: Every sample of the repertoires postdated the peak T cell response.

The clonotype originates from an adult who received the AZD1222 COVID-19 vaccine. The sample here was peripheral blood, taken 28 days after the second AZD1222 dose. This rearrangement joins TRBV29-1 to TRBJ2-3; 7 bases align to TRBD2. The CDR3 DNA follows: TGCAGCGTTGGGCAGGGCGGGGGAGATACGCAGTATTTT. As protein: CSVGQGGGDTQYF.